This TCR beta chain was sequenced for a study of T cell responses to AZD1222 COVID-19 vaccine. As for this clone: The target antigen is unknown.

The study's findings and limits: There were vaccine-associated CD4 TCRs across spike, dominant at 160-218 and 743-854. It was only after the peak T cell response that any repertoires were sampled.

Profiling relied on immunoSEQ multiplex PCR, and the TCRdb table lists in-frame clones only, not all of them. The sample contains over 120,000 clones, 70% to 90% of which appear only once. The length of the CDR3 is 17 residues. The trim removed 0 bases at V and 6 bases at J, leaving 10 bases unmatched. Germline assignment: CDR1 SGDLS and CDR2 YYNGEE. This sequence joins TRBV9 and TRBJ2-1; 9 nucleotides match TRBD1. This clonotype was sampled from an adult in good health. The sample in question was peripheral blood, obtained on day 0 of AZD1222 vaccination. The CDR3 is CASSVGYPGTGLNEQFF. The DNA for the CDR3 is TGTGCCAGCAGCGTAGGATACCCCGGGACAGGGCTCAATGAGCAGTTCTTC.